This entry describes one TCR beta chain. This entry belongs to a study of blood T cell repertoires in COVID-19. Data came from immunoSEQ multiplex PCR; TCRdb stores just in-frame clones and leaves some out. This table has roughly 200,000 clones, 81% appearing once. Germline values: CDR1 SGHDN, CDR2 FVKESK. Trimming pared 1 base from V and 7 bases from J, leaving 10 bases between. The CDR3 loop spans 13 amino acids. This chain uses TRBV14 with TRBJ1-1, with no clear D. Source material: peripheral blood. The source of this sequence is a woman aged 40 to 49 with COVID-19, enrolled during active disease. CDR3 sequence reads: CASSQGRVGEAFF. The CDR3, as DNA: TGTGCCAGCAGCCAAGGGAGGGTGGGTGAAGCTTTCTTT.